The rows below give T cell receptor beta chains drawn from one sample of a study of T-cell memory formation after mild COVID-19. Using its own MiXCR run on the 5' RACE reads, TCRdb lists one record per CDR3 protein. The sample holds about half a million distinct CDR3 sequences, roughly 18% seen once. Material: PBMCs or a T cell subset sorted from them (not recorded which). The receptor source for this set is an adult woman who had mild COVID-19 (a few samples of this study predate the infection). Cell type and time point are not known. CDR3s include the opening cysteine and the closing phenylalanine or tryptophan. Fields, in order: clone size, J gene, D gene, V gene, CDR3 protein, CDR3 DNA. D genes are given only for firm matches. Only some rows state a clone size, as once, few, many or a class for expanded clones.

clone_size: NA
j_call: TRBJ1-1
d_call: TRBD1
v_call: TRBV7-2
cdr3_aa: CASSFRDRIAEAFF
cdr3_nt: TGTGCCAGCAGCTTCCGGGACAGGATTGCTGAAGCTTTCTTT

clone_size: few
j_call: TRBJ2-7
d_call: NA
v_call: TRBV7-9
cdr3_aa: CASRRAGPAYEQYF
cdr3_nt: TGTGCCAGCAGGCGGGCGGGGCCCGCCTACGAGCAGTACTTC

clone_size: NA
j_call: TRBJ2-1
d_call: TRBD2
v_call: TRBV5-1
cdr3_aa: CASSSTSGGLYNEQFF
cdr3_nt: TGCGCCAGCAGCTCGACTAGCGGGGGACTCTACAATGAGCAGTTCTTC

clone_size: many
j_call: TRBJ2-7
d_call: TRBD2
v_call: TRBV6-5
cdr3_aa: CATRRGEENSYEQYF
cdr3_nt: TGTGCCACGAGACGGGGGGAGGAAAACTCCTACGAGCAGTACTTC

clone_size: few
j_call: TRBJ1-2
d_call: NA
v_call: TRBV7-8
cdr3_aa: CASSHYSSERGYTF
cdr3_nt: TGTGCCAGCAGCCATTACAGCTCAGAGCGTGGCTACACCTTC

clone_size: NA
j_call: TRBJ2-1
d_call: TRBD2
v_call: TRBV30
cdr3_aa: CACRTASGKGGNEQFF
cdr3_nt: TGTGCCTGCCGAACGGCTAGCGGGAAGGGTGGTAATGAGCAGTTCTTC

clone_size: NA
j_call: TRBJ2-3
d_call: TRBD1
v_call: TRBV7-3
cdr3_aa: CASGQGARDTQYF
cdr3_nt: TGTGCCAGCGGGCAGGGGGCTCGAGATACGCAGTATTTT

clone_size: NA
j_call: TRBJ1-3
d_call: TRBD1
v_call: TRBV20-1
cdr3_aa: CMGQAPNTIYF
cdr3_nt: TGCATGGGACAGGCGCCAAACACCATATATTTT

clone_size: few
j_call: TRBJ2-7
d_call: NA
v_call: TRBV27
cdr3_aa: CASSFSSSVIYEQYF
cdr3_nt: TGTGCCAGCAGTTTCTCAAGCTCCGTTATCTACGAGCAGTACTTC

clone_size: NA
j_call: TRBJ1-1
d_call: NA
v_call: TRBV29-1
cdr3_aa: CSVRVGANTEAFF
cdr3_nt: TGCAGCGTTAGAGTCGGGGCGAACACTGAAGCTTTCTTT

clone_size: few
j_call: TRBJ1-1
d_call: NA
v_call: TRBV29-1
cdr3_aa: CSAGATEAFF
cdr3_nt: TGCAGTGCGGGGGCCACTGAAGCTTTCTTT

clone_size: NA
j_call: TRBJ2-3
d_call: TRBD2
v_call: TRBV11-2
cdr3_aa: CASSLWLAGDTDTQYF
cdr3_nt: TGTGCCAGCAGCTTATGGCTAGCGGGGGACACAGATACGCAGTATTTT

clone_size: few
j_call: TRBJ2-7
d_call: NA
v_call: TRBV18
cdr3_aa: CASSGELSYEQYF
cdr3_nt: TGTGCCAGCTCGGGCGAGTTATCCTACGAGCAGTACTTC

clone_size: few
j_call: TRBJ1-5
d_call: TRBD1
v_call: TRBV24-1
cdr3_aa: CATSDSGTGRYNQPQHF
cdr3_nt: TGTGCCACCAGTGACAGCGGGACAGGGAGGTACAATCAGCCCCAGCATTTT

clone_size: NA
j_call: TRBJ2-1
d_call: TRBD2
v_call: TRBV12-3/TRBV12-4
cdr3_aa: CASRESSGSSYNEQFF
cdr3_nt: TGTGCCAGCAGGGAGTCTAGCGGGAGCTCCTACAATGAGCAGTTCTTC

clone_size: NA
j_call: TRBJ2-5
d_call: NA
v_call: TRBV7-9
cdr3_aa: CASSPWQGIETQYF
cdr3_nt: TGTGCCAGCAGCCCGTGGCAGGGGATCGAGACCCAGTACTTC

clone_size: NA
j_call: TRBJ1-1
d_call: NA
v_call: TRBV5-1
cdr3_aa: CASSYPEEGEAFF
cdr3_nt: TGCGCCAGCAGCTACCCCGAGGAAGGAGAAGCTTTCTTT

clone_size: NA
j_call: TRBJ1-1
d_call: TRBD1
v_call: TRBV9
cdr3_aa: CASSLSRDRGITEAFF
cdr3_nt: TGTGCCAGCAGCCTATCCCGGGACAGGGGGATCACTGAAGCTTTCTTT

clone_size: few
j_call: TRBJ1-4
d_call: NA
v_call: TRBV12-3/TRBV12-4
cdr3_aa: CASSQRGGGEKLFF
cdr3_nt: TGTGCCAGCAGTCAACGGGGGGGCGGTGAAAAACTGTTTTTT

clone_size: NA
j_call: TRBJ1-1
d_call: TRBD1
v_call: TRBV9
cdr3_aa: CASSATGGWGTEAFF
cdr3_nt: TGTGCCAGCAGCGCCACAGGGGGCTGGGGCACTGAAGCTTTCTTT

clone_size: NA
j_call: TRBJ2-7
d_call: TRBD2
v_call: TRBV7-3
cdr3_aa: CASSPGLAGGAYEQYF
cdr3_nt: TGTGCCAGCAGCCCAGGACTAGCGGGGGGAGCCTACGAGCAGTACTTC

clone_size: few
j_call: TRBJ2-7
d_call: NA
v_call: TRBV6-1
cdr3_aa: CASSEKADFREQYF
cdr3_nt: TGTGCCAGCAGTGAAAAGGCAGATTTCCGCGAGCAGTACTTC

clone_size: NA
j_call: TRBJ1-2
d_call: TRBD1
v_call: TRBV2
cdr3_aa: CASSGQGSHYGYTF
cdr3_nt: TGTGCCAGCAGCGGACAGGGGAGTCACTATGGCTACACCTTC

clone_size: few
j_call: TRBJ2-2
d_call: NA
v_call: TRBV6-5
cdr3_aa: CASSYGEQGFGFAGELFF
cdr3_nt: TGTGCCAGCAGTTACGGCGAACAGGGTTTTGGATTTGCCGGGGAGCTGTTTTTT

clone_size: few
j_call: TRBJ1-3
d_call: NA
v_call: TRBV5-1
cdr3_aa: CASSLGLVSGNTIYF
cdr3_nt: TGCGCCAGCAGCTTGGGACTGGTCTCTGGAAACACCATATATTTT

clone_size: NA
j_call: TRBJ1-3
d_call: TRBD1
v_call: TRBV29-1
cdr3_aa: CSVGDRGVGNTIYF
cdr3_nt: TGCAGCGTTGGAGACAGGGGAGTTGGCAACACCATATATTTT

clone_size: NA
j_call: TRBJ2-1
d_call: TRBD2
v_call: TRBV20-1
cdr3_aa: CSARDLAGRGWGEQFF
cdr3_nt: TGCAGTGCTAGAGATCTCGCGGGGAGGGGCTGGGGTGAGCAGTTCTTC

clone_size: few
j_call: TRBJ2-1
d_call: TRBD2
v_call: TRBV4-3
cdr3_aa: CASSQDPQGTSPYNEQFF
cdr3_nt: TGCGCCAGCAGCCAAGATCCCCAAGGGACTAGCCCCTACAATGAGCAGTTCTTC

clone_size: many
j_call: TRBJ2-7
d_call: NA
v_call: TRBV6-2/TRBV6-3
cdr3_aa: CASSLGERYEQYF
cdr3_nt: TGTGCCAGCAGTTTGGGAGAACGCTACGAGCAGTACTTC

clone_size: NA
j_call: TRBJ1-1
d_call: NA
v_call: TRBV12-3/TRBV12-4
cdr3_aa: CASSPTLIWDTEAFF
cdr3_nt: TGTGCCAGCAGTCCAACTCTGATATGGGACACTGAAGCTTTCTTT

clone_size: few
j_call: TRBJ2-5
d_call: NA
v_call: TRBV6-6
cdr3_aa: CASSRLGGPEETQYF
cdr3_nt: TGTGCCAGCAGTCGGCTAGGGGGGCCTGAAGAGACCCAGTACTTC

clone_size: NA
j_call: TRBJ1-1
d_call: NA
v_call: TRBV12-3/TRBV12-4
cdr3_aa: CASSTGLRNTEAFF
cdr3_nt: TGTGCCAGCAGTACTGGGCTACGGAACACTGAAGCTTTCTTT

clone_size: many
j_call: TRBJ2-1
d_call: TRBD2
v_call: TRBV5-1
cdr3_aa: CASSLAGGLYNEQFF
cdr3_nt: TGCGCCAGCAGCTTGGCGGGAGGCCTCTACAATGAGCAGTTCTTC

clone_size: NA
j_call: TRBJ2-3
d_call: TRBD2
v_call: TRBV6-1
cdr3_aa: CASKFKRGTDTQYF
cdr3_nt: TGTGCCAGCAAGTTCAAGCGGGGGACAGATACGCAGTATTTT

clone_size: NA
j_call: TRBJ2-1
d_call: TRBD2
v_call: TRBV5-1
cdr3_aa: CASSSTGGGLYNEQFF
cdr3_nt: TGCGCCAGCAGCTCGACCGGCGGGGGACTATACAATGAGCAGTTCTTC

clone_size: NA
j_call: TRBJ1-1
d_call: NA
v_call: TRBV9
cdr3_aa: CASSVGGQPNTEAFF
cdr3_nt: TGTGCCAGCAGCGTAGGAGGACAGCCCAACACTGAAGCTTTCTTT

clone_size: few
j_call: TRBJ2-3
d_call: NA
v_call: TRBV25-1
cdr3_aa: CASSDPADTQYF
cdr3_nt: TGTGCCAGCAGTGACCCCGCAGATACGCAGTATTTT

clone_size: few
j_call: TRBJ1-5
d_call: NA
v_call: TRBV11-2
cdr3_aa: CASSPALTAINQPQHF
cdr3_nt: TGTGCCAGCAGCCCAGCCTTGACGGCAATCAATCAGCCCCAGCATTTT

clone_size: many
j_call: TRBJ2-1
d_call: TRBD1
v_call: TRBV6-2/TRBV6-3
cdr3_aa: CASSARGQGNNEQFF
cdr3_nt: TGTGCCAGCAGTGCCCGGGGACAGGGAAACAATGAGCAGTTCTTC

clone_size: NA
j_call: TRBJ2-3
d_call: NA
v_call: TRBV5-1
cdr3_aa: CASSLGSLSDTQYF
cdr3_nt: TGCGCCAGCAGCTTGGGTTCCCTGTCAGATACGCAGTATTTT

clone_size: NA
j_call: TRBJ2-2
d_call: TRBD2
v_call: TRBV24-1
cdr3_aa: CATSDPRSGSGSSGELFF
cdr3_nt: TGTGCCACCAGTGACCCAAGATCGGGTAGCGGGAGTTCCGGGGAGCTGTTTTTT

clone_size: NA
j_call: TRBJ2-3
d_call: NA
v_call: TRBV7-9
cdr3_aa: CASSLALADSDTQYF
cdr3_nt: TGTGCCAGCAGCTTAGCTTTAGCGGATTCAGATACGCAGTATTTT

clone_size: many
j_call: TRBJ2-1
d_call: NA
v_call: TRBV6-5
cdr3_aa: CASSYTGKQFF
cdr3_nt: TGTGCCAGCAGTTACACAGGGAAGCAGTTCTTC

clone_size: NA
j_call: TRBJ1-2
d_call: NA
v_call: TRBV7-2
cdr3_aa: CASSPRDRGYGYTF
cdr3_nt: TGTGCCAGCAGCCCGAGGGACCGAGGCTATGGCTACACCTTC

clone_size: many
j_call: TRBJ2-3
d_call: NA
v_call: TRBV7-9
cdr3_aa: CASSPQNTDTQYF
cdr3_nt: TGTGCCAGCAGCCCCCAGAACACAGATACGCAGTATTTT

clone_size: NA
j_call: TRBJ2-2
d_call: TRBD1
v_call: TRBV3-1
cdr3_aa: CASSQDRARSTGELFF
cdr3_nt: TGTGCCAGCAGCCAGGACAGGGCCCGGAGCACCGGGGAGCTGTTTTTT

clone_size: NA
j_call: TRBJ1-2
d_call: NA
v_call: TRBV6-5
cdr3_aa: CASSPGLRGYTF
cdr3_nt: TGTGCCAGCAGCCCGGGACTCAGGGGCTACACCTTC

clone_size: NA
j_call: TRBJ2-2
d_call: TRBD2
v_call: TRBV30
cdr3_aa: CAGGRETGELFF
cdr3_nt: TGTGCCGGAGGGCGGGAGACCGGGGAGCTGTTTTTT